What follows describes a single TCR beta chain. Via MiXCR, TCRdb re-called the 5' RACE reads, giving one row per CDR3 protein. The sample yields 41,000 or so distinct CDR3 sequences, approximately 4.9% seen once. This sample is part of a study of T cells of healthy individuals. The TCR comes from a human donor in good health.

The CDR3, as DNA: TGTGCCAGCCGCGGGACTAGCGGCGTGGGCACCGGGGAGCTGTTTTTT. Translation: CASRGTSGVGTGELFF. The chain uses TRBV12-3 or TRBV12-4 and TRBJ2-2; 11 nucleotides align to TRBD2. V shed 8 bases, J shed 4 bases, and the junction held 9 bases outside the gene matches. The CDR3 covers 16 residues.